This T cell receptor beta chain was sequenced for a study of blood T cell repertoires in COVID-19. Study-level background: From T cells, B-cell-depleted T cells, or PBMCs came the material, which was cDNA or gDNA.

This CDR3 is built from 14 residues. Germline CDR1 reads SGHNT; CDR2 reads YYREEE (reference sequence). With 4 bases clipped from V and 7 bases from J, the junction kept 9 bases outside the gene matches. Original data processing: Nucleated cell counts were estimated from reference gene primer amplification. Using immunoSEQ multiplex PCR, the repertoire was profiled, and TCRdb retains in-frame clones only, with some absent. That table supplies the V and J calls and clone size; D and trimming were determined from the DNA. The sample has over 85,000 clones, less than 85% seen once. The TCR originated in a woman older than 75 with acute or convalescent COVID-19. The sample comprised peripheral blood. This chain uses TRBV5-4 with TRBJ1-1, with 8 bases aligning to TRBD1. The DNA for the CDR3 is TGTGCCAGCAGCCTCCAGGGGGCCCTCGGTGAAGCTTTCTTT. Protein sequence: CASSLQGALGEAFF.